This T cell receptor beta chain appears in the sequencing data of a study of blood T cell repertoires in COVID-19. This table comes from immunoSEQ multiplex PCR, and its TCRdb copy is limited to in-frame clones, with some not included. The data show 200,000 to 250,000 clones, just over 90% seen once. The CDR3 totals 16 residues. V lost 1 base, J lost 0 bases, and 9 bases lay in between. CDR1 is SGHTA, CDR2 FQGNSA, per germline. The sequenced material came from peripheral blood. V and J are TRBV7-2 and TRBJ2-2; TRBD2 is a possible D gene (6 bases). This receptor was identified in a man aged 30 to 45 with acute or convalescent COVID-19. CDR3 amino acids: CASSLGRDPNTGELFF. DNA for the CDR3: TGTGCCAGCAGCTTAGGGCGGGACCCGAACACCGGGGAGCTGTTTTTT.